A selection of T cell receptor beta chains follows, all from one sample in a study of cytomegalovirus exposure and HLA in healthy donors. The assay was immunoSEQ multiplex PCR, and TCRdb's table has in-frame clones only and misses some. The sample lists approximately 140,000 clones, 75% to 80% seen once, with 1.5% to 2% in the top ten. Sequences were obtained from PBMCs. The receptors stem from a female donor in good health and CMV-seronegative. Both conserved end residues are part of each CDR3. D genes are given only for firm matches. Expanded clones get a size class; other rows say once, few or many, or leave the size out.

v_call,d_call,j_call,cdr3_length,clone_size,cdr3_aa
TRBV12-5,TRBD1,TRBJ2-7,14,-,CASGLGGQPYEQYF
TRBV19,-,TRBJ2-6,15,-,CASSISSSGANVLTF
TRBV6-1,-,TRBJ2-7,11,-,CASRLQREQYF
TRBV2,TRBD1,TRBJ1-2,14,-,CASRGDREYYGYTF
TRBV5-6,TRBD2,TRBJ2-5,15,-,CASNRRQAGASGSHF
TRBV19,-,TRBJ1-1,14,once,CASSKDRANTEAFF
TRBV23-1,-,TRBJ1-5,14,-,CASVRGAPDQPQHF
TRBV29-1,-,TRBJ1-3,12,-,CSVAVSGNTIYF
TRBV14,-,TRBJ1-1,17,-,CASSHPATASPRTEAFF
TRBV5-8,TRBD2,TRBJ2-1,15,-,CASSSGLASYNEQFF
TRBV2,-,TRBJ1-1,12,-,CASPKSQGQAFF
TRBV11-2,-,TRBJ1-2,14,-,CASSPSTGSYGYTF
TRBV10-3,-,TRBJ2-1,13,-,CAISEGRSSWPFF
TRBV18,TRBD1,TRBJ1-2,16,-,CASSPTGQGGNYGYTF
TRBV10-3,-,TRBJ2-3,13,-,CAISGGDVDTQYF
TRBV7-2,TRBD1,TRBJ1-2,16,-,CASSLSAGTGAKGYTF
TRBV4-1,-,TRBJ2-2,13,-,CASNLWGAGELFF
TRBV11-3,-,-,11,-,CASSRGYEQYF
TRBV19,-,TRBJ1-2,14,-,CASTIHTGSDGYTF
TRBV12-2,-,TRBJ2-7,17,-,CASRHTGAGWSPYEQYF
TRBV10-3,-,TRBJ2-1,15,-,CAISQQISSYNEQFF
TRBV27,TRBD1,TRBJ1-5,16,-,CASSLWGQGSNQPQHF
TRBV15,TRBD1,TRBJ2-3,16,once,CATSRGTGGRTDTQYF
TRBV11-3,TRBD1,TRBJ2-4,16,-,CASSYHRGIAKNIQYF
TRBV6-5,TRBD2,TRBJ2-7,13,-,CATTRGSGYEQYF
TRBV5-5,TRBD1,TRBJ2-7,14,-,CASSLGWDSLEQYF
TRBV9,TRBD2,TRBJ2-2,18,-,CASSVDLLLAGGRRELFF
TRBV5-6,-,TRBJ1-5,15,few,CASSYTGRGNQPQHF
TRBV11-2,TRBD2,TRBJ2-1,16,-,CASSLGFGRGNNEQFF
TRBV5-4,TRBD2,TRBJ2-5,16,-,CASSDRLAGGQETQYF
TRBV10-3,TRBD1,TRBJ2-1,19,-,CAISGTGTGGEFGYNEQFF
TRBV7-9,-,TRBJ1-1,17,-,CASSPTGTRGWGTEAFF
TRBV9,TRBD1,TRBJ2-3,17,-,CASTFTSGTGFSDTQYF
TRBV4-2,-,TRBJ1-5,16,medium-sized,CASSPTDSNSNQPQHF
TRBV9,-,TRBJ1-1,12,-,CASTKAGSGAFF
TRBV29-1,TRBD1,TRBJ2-1,14,-,CSVPGTGAYNEQFF
TRBV7-9,-,TRBJ2-2,14,-,CASSLGPTRGELFF
TRBV30,TRBD2,TRBJ2-5,14,-,CAWILAGGQETQYF
TRBV27,-,TRBJ2-3,13,once,CASTQWGSDTQYF
TRBV9,TRBD2,TRBJ2-7,19,-,CASSVEWGVLAGSPNEQYF
TRBV29-1,TRBD1,TRBJ1-4,14,-,CSVGYRGTDEKLFF
TRBV27,TRBD2,TRBJ2-7,16,-,CASSLSGEGGGYEQYF
TRBV28,-,TRBJ2-7,14,-,CASSLTSLLAEQYF
TRBV27,TRBD1,TRBJ1-3,16,-,CASSPLTGAAGNTIYF
TRBV5-6,TRBD1,TRBJ2-7,13,few,CASSVDRGHEQYF
TRBV6-5,-,TRBJ1-1,12,-,CASSYDRSLIFF
TRBV15,TRBD2,TRBJ2-1,16,-,CATSRDGLAGNNEQFF
TRBV7-8,TRBD2,TRBJ2-1,17,-,CASSLASLAGGWNEQFF
TRBV6-4,TRBD2,TRBJ2-3,16,few,CASSASTSGGADTQYF
TRBV28,-,TRBJ2-7,15,-,CASSTITGTTYEQYF
TRBV2,-,TRBJ1-1,14,-,CASSEFKGYTEAFF
TRBV28,TRBD2,TRBJ2-6,21,-,CASSFRRGRGESDSGANVLTF
TRBV6-1,-,TRBJ1-2,13,-,CASSPQGGGSSRF
TRBV5-1,TRBD2,TRBJ2-3,18,once,CASSLPTSGGVGTDTQYF
TRBV13,TRBD1,TRBJ1-2,15,-,CASSLGRGQAHGYTF